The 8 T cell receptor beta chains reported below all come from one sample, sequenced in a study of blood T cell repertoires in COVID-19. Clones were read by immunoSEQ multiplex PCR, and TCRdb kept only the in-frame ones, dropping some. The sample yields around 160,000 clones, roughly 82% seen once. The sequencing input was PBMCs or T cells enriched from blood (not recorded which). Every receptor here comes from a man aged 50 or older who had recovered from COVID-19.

The CDR3: CASATQGNTEAFF. The CDR3 coding sequence is TGTGCCAGCGCAACTCAGGGGAACACTGAAGCTTTCTTT. The chain is built from TRBV7-3 and TRBJ1-1; D is possibly TRBD1 (5 bases). Trimming removed 8 bases at V and 1 base at J, with 11 bases between. The length of the CDR3 is 13 residues. Looked up from germline, CDR1 is SGHTA and CDR2 is FQGTGA.

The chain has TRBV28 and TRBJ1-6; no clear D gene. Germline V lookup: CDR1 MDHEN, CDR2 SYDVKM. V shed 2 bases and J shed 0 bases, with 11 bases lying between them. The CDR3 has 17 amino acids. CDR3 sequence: CASSLPRASSYNSPLHF. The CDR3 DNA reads TGTGCCAGCAGTTTACCCCGAGCGAGCTCCTATAATTCACCCCTCCACTTT. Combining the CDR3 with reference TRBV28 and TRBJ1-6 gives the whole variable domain DVKVTQSSRYLVKRTGEKVFLECVQDMDHENMFWYRQDPGLGLRLIYFSYDVKMKEKGDIPEGYSVSREKKERFSLILESASTNQTSMYLCASSLPRASSYNSPLHFGNGTRLTVT.

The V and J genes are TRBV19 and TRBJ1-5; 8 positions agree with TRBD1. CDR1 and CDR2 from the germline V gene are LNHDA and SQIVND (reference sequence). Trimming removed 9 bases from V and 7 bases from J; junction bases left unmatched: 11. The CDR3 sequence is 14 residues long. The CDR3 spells CASAGQGIGQPQHF. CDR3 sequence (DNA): TGTGCCAGCGCAGGACAGGGTATTGGGCAGCCCCAGCATTTT.

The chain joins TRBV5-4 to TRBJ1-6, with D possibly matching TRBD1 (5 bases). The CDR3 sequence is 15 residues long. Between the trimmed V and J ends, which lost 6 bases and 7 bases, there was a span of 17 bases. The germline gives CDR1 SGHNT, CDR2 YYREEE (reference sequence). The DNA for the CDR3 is TGTGCCAGCACCGACAGTGGGGTCAGAAATTCACCCCTCCACTTT. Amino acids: CASTDSGVRNSPLHF.

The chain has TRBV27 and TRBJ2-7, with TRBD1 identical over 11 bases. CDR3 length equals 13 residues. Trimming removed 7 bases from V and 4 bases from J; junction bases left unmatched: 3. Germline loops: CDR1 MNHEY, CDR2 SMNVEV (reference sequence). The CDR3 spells CASTGQGAYEQYF. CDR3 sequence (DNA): TGTGCCAGCACCGGACAGGGGGCTTACGAGCAGTACTTC.

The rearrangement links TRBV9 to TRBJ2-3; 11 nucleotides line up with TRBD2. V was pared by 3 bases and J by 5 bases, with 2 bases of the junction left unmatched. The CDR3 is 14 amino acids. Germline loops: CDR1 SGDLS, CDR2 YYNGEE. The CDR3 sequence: CASSATSGRDTQYF. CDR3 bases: TGTGCCAGCAGCGCCACTAGCGGGAGAGATACGCAGTATTTT.

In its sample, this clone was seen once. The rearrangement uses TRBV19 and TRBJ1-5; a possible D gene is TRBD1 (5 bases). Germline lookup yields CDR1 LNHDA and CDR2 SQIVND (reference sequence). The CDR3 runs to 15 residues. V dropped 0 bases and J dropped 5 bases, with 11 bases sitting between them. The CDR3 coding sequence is TGTGCCAGTAGTATAGAAGGGACTAGTTATCAGCCCCAGCATTTT. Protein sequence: CASSIEGTSYQPQHF.

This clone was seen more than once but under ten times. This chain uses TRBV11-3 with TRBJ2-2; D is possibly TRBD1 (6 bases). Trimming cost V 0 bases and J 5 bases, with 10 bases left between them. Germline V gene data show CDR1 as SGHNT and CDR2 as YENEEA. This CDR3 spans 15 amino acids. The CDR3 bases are TGTGCCAGCAGCTTAGAACCAGGGGTAACCGGGGAGCTGTTTTTT. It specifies CASSLEPGVTGELFF.